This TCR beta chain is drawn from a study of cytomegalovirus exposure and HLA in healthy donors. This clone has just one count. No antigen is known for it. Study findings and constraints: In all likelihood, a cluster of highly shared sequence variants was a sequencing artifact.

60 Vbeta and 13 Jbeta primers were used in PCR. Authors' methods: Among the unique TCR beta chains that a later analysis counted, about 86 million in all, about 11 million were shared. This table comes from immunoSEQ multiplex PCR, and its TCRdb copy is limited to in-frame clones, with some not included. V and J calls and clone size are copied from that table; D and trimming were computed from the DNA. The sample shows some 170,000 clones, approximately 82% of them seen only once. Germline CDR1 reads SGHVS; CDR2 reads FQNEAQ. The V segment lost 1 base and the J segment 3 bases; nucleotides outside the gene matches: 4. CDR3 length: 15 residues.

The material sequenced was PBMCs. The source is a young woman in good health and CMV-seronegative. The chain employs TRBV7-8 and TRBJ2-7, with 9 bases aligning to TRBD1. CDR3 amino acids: CASSLDGTGNYEQYF. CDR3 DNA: TGTGCCAGCAGCTTAGACGGGACAGGGAACTACGAGCAGTACTTC.